This passage covers 2 T cell receptor beta chains from one sample sequenced in a study of long-term antiretroviral therapy in people with HIV. Sequencing relied on immunoSEQ assay v3.0, run at survey level. The data were produced by immunoSEQ multiplex PCR, yet TCRdb's version contains in-frame clones alone and is incomplete. Of about 24,000 clones listed, over 65% were seen once; the top ten hold approximately 6%. Material: unsorted PBMCs, obtained 4.4 years after starting antiretroviral therapy. These receptors originate from a man aged 25-45 years with HIV.

This chain links TRBV5-1 with TRBJ2-1; D unclear. From germline, CDR1 is SGHRS and CDR2 YFSETQ. The CDR3 contains 13 residues. The V end lost 0 bases, the J end lost 9 bases, and 10 bases lay between the germline ends. CDR3 nucleotide sequence: TGCGCCAGCAGCTTGGTAGTGGGTGGTGAGCAGTTCTTC. It yields the protein CASSLVVGGEQFF.

This clone was seen only a few times. Other DNA sequences in this specimen translate into the identical CDR3. Here the CDR3 reads CASRTPYEQYF. The CDR3 DNA reads as TGTGCCAGCAGGACGCCCTACGAGCAGTACTTC. J is TRBJ2-7 and V is TRBV28, with D unresolved. CDR1 MDHEN and CDR2 SYDVKM come from the germline V gene. V was shortened by 6 bases and J by 2 bases, with 5 bases between the two germline ends. This CDR3 has 11 amino acids.